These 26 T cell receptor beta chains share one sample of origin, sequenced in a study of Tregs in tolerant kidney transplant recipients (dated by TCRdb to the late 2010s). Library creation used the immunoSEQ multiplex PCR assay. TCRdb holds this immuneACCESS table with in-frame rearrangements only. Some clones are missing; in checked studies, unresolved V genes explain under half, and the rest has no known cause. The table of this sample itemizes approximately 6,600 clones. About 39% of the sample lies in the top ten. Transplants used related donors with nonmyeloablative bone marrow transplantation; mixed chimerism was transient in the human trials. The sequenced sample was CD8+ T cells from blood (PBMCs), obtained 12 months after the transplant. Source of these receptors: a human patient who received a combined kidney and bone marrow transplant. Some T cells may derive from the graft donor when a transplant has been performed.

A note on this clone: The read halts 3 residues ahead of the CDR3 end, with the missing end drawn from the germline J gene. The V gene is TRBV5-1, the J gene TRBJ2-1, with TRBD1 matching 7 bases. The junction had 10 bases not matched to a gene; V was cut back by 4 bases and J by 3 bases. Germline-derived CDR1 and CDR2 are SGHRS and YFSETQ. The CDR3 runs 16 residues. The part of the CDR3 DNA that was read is TGCGCCAGCAGCCCCTTAGACAGGGCAAGCTACAATGAG. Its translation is CASSPLDRASYNE. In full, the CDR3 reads CASSPLDRASYNEQFF.

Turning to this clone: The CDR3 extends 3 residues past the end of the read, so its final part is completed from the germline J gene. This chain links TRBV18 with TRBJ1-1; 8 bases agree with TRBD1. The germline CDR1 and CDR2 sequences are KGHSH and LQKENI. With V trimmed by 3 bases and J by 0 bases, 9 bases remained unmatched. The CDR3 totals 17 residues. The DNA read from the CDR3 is TGTGCCAGCTCACCGACAGGGGCCTATCGAATGAACACTGAA. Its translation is CASSPTGAYRMNTE. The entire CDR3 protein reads CASSPTGAYRMNTEAFF. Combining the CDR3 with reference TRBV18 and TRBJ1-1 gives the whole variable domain NAGVMQNPRHLVRRRGQEARLRCSPMKGHSHVYWYRQLPEEGLKFMVYLQKENIIDESGMPKERFSAEFPKEGPSILRIQQVVRGDSAAYFCASSPTGAYRMNTEAFFGQGTRLTVV.

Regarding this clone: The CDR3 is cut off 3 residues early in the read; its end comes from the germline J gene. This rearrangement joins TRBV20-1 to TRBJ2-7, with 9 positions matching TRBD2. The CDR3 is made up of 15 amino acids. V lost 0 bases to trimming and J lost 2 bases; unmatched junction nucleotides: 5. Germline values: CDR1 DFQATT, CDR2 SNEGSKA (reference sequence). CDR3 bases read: TGCAGTGCTAGAGATAGTCCTAGCGGGACCTACGAG. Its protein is CSARDSPSGTYE. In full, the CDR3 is CSARDSPSGTYEQYF.

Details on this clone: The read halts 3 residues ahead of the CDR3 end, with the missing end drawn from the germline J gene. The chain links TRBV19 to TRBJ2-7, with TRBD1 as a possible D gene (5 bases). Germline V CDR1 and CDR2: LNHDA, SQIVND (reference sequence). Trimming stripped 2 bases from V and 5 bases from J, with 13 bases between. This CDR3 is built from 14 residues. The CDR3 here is CASSIQGLSHEQYF. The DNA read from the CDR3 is TGTGCCAGTAGTATACAGGGCTTGAGCCACGAG.

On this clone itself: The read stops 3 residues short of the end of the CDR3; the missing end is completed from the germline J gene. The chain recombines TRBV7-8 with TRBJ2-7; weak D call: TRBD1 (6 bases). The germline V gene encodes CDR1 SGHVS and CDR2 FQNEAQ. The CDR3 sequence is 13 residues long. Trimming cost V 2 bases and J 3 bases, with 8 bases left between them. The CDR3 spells CASSLNRDYEQYF. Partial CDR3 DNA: TGTGCCAGCAGCTTAAACAGGGACTACGAG.

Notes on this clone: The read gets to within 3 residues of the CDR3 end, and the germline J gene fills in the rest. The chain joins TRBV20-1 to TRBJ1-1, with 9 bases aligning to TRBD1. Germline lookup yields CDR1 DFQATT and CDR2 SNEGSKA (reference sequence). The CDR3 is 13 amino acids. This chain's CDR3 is CSARDLPGQGAFF. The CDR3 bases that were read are TGCAGTGCTAGAGATCTTCCGGGACAGGGA.

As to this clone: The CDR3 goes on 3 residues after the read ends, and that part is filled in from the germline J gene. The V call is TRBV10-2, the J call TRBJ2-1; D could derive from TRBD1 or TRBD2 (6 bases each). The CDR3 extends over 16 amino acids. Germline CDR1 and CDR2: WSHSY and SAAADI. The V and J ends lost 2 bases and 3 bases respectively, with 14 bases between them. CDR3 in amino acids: CASSETKAGHYNEQFF. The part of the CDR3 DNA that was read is TGCGCCAGCAGTGAGACCAAGGCGGGACACTACAATGAG.

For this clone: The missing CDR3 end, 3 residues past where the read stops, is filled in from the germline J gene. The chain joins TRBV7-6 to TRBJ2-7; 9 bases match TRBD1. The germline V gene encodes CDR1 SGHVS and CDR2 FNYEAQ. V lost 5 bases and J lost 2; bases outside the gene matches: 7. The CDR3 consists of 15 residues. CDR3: CASSSRDRAAYEQYF. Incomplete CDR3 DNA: TGTGCCAGCAGCAGCCGGGACAGGGCTGCCTACGAG.

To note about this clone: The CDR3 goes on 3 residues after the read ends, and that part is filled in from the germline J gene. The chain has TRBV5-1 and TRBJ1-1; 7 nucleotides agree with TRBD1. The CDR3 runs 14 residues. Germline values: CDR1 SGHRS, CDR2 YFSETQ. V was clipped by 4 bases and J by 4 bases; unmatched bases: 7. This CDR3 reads CASSDAQGTTEAFF. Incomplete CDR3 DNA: TGCGCCAGCAGCGACGCACAGGGGACCACTGAA.

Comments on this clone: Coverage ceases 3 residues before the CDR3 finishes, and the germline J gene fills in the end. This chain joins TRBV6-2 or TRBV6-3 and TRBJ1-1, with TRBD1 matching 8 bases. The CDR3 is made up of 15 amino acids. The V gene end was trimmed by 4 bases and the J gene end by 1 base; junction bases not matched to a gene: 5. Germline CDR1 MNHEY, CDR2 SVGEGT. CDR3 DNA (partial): TGTGCCAGCAGTTCGGACAGGGCATGGAACACTGAA. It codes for CASSSDRAWNTE. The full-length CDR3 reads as CASSSDRAWNTEAFF.

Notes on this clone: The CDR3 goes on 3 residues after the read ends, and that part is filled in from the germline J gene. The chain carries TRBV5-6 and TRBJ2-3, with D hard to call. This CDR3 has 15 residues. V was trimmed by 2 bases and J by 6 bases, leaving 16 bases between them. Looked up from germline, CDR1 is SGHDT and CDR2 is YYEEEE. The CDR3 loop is CASSFFPSYSDTQYF. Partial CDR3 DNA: TGTGCCAGCAGCTTTTTCCCGTCGTATTCGGATACG.

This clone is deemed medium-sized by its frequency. CDR3 sequence: CAWSGTSGGGLYNEQFF. Incomplete CDR3 DNA: TGTGCCTGGAGTGGGACTAGCGGGGGGGGGCTTTACAATGAG. The chain links TRBV30 to TRBJ2-1; 15 bases fit TRBD2. The observed sequence ends 3 residues before the CDR3 terminus, with the missing tail filled in from the germline J gene. V shed 1 base and J 4 bases; nucleotides not matched to a gene: 5. The CDR3 contains 17 residues. Germline V gene lookup returns CDR1 GTSNPN and CDR2 SVGIG (reference sequence). Looking up the rest from reference TRBV30 and TRBJ2-1 gives the full variable domain: SQTIHQWPATLVQPVGSPLSLECTVEGTSNPNLYWYRQAAGRGLQLLFYSVGIGQISSEVPQNLSASRPQDRQFILSSKKLLLSDSGFYLCAWSGTSGGGLYNEQFFGPGTRLTVL.

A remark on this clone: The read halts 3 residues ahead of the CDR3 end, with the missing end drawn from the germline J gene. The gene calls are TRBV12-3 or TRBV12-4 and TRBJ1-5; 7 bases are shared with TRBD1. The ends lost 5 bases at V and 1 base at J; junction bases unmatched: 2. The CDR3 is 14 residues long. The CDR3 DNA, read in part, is TGTGCCAGCAGTCTGACAGGGAGCAATCAGCCC. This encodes CASSLTGSNQP. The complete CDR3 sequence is CASSLTGSNQPQHF.

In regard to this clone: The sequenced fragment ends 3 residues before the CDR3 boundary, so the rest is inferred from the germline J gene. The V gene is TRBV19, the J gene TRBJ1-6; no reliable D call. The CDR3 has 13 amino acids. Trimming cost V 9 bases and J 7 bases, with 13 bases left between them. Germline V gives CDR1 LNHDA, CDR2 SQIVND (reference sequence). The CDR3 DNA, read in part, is TGTGCCAGCCAAGGGCTTTTCAATTCACCC. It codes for CASQGLFNSP. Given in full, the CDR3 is CASQGLFNSPLHF.

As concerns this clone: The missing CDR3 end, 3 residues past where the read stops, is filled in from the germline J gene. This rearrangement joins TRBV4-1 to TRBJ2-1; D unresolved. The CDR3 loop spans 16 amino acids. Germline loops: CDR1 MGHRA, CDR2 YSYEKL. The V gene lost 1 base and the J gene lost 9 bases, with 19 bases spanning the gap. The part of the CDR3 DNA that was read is TGCGCCAGCAGCCAAGGGGTCCGGCTAGACGCGCTTGAG. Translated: CASSQGVRLDALE. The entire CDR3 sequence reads CASSQGVRLDALEQFF.

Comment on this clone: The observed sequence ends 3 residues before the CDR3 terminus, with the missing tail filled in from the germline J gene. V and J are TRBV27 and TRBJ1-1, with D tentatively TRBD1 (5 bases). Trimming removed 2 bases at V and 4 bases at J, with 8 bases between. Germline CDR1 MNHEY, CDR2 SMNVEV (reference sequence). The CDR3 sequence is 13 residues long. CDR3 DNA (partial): TGTGCCAGCAGTTTAGGGGGGGGCACTGAA. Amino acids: CASSLGGGTE. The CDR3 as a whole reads CASSLGGGTEAFF.

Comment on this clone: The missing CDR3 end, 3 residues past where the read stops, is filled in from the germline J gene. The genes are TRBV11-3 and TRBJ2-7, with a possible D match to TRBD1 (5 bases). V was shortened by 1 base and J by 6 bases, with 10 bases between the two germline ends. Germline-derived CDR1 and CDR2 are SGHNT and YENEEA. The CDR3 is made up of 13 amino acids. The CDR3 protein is CASSLVLGREQYF. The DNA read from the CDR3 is TGTGCCAGCAGCTTAGTACTGGGGCGCGAG.

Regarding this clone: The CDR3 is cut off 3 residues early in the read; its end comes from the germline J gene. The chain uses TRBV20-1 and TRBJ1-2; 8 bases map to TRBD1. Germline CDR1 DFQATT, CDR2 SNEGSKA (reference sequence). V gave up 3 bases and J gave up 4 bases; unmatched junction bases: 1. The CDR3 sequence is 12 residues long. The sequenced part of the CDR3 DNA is TGCAGTGCTAGGGACAGGGTCTATGGC. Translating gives CSARDRVYG. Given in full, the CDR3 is CSARDRVYGYTF.

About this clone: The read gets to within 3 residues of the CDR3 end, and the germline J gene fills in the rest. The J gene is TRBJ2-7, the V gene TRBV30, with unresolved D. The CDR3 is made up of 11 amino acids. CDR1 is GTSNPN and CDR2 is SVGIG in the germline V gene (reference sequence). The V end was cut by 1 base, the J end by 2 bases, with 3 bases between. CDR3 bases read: TGTGCCTGGAGTGGTACCTACGAG. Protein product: CAWSGTYE. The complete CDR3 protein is CAWSGTYEQYF.

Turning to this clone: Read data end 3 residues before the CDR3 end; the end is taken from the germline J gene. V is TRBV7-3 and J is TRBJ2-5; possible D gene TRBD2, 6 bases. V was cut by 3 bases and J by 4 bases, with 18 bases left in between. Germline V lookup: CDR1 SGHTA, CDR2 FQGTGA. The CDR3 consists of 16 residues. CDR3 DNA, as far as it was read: TGTGCCAGCAGCTTGGGGGGTAGCGCCGAGGGAGAGACC. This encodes CASSLGGSAEGET. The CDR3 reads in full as CASSLGGSAEGETQYF.

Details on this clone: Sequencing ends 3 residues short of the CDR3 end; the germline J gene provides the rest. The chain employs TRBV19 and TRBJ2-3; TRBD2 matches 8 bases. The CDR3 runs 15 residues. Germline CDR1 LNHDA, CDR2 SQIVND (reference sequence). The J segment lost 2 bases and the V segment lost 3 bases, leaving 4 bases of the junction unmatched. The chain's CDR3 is CASSIGTSYTDTQYF. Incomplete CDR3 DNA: TGTGCCAGTAGTATCGGGACTAGTTACACAGATACG.

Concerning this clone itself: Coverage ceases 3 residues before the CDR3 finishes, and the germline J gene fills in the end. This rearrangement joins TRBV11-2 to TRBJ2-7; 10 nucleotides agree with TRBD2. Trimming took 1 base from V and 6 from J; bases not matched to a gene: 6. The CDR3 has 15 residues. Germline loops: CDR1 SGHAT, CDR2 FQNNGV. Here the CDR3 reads CASSLGSGRAREQYF. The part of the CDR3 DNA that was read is TGTGCCAGCAGCTTAGGGAGCGGGAGGGCCCGCGAG.

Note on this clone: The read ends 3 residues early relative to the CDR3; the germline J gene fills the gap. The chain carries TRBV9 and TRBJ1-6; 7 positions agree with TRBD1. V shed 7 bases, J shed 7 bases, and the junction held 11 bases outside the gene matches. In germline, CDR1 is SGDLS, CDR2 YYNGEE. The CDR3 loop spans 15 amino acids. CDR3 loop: CASGPRGLVNSPLHF. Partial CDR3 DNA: TGTGCCAGCGGCCCAAGGGGGCTAGTCAATTCACCC. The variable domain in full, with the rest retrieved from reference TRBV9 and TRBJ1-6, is DSGVTQTPKHLITATGQRVTLRCSPRSGDLSVYWYQQSLDQGLQFLIQYYNGEERAKGNILERFSAQQFPDLHSELNLSSLELGDSALYFCASGPRGLVNSPLHFGNGTRLTVT.

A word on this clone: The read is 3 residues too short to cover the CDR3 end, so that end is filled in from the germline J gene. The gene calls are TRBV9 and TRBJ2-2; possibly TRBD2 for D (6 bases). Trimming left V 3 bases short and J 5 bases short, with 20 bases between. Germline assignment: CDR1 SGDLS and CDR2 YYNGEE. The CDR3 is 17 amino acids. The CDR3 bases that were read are TGTGCCAGCAGCGAGCCCGGGACCCTCGGGGGTACCGGGGAG. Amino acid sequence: CASSEPGTLGGTGE. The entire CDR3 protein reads CASSEPGTLGGTGELFF.

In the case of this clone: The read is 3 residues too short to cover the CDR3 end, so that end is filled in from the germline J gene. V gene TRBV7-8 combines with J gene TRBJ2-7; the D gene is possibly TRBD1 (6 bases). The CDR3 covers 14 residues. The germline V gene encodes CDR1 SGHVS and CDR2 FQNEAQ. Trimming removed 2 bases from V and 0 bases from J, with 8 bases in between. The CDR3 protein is CASSLHRDSYEQYF. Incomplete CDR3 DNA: TGTGCCAGCAGCTTACACAGGGACTCCTACGAG.

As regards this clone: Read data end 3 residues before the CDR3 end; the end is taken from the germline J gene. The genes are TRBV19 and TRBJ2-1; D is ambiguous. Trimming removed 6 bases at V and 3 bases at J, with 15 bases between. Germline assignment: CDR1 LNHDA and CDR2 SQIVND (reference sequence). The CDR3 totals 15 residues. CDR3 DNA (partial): TGTGCCAGTAGCCTGACTTTTTCGGGCTACAATGAG. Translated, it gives CASSLTFSGYNE. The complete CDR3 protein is CASSLTFSGYNEQFF.